This T cell receptor (beta chain) was obtained from a study of somatic mutations in cytotoxic T cells in rheumatoid arthritis. About the study: Including V beta1+ cells that were sequenced for TCRB, some T-cell populations stained with V beta antibodies were flow-sorted at nearly 100% purity. The study's findings and limits: Some patients, about an eighth of the roughly 65, had a largest CD8+ clone that exceeded 20% of CD8+ cells. TRBV07's slight underrepresentation, observed in rheumatoid arthritis patients, lacked adjustment for multiple comparisons.

Per the germline V gene, CDR1 is MNHEY and CDR2 is SVGAGI. The CDR3 runs to 16 residues. Between the trimmed V and J ends, which lost 0 bases and 2 bases, there was a span of 13 bases. To note about this clone: No antigen is known for it.

Some clones are missing from TCRdb's copy, which holds only in-frame ones; the method was immunoSEQ multiplex PCR. Of around 23,000 clones in the sample, 70% to 90% were seen once. V is TRBV6-5 and J is TRBJ1-2; TRBD1 is a possible D gene (6 bases). What was sequenced was CD8+ T cells sorted from blood. This clonotype was sampled from an adult with rheumatoid arthritis. DNA for the CDR3: TGTGCCAGCAGTTACTCGATGGGGGCCCTAAACTATGGCTACACCTTC. This sequence encodes CASSYSMGALNYGYTF.